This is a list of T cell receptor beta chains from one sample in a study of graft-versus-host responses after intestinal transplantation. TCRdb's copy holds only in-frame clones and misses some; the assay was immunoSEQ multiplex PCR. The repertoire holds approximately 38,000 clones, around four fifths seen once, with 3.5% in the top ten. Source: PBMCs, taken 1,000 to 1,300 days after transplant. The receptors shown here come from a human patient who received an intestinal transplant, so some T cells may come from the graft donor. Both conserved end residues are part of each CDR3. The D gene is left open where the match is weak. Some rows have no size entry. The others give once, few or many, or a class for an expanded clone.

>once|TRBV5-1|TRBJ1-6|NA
TGCGCCAGCAGCAAGGACGGGCCCCTCCACTTT
CASSKDGPLHF
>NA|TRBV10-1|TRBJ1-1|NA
TGCGCCAGCAGTGAGTTCCGCACTGAAGCTTTCTTT
CASSEFRTEAFF
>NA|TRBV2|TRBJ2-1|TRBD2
TGTGCCAGCAGTGCGACTAGCGGGAGTCACAATGAGCAGTTCTTC
CASSATSGSHNEQFF
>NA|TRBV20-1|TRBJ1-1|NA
TGCAGTGCTCCCAGGGGTTCCGAGGCTTTCTTT
CSAPRGSEAFF
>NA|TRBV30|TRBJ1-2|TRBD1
TGTGCCTGGAGCGTGACAATCGGGGGACAGGGCGGCTATGGCTACACCTTC
CAWSVTIGGQGGYGYTF
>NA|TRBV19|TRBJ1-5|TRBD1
TGTGCCAGTAGCTACACGGGACAGGGCCGACCCGCTCATTTT
CASSYTGQGRPAHF
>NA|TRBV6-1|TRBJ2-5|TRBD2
TGTGCCAGCAGTGAAAGCAGCGGGAGCCACGAGACCCAGTACTTC
CASSESSGSHETQYF
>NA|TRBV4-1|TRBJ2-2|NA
TGCGCCAGCAGCCAAGGACCGGGGGCGGGGAAGGAGCTGTTTTTT
CASSQGPGAGKELFF
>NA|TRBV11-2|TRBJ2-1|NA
TGTGCCAGCAGCTATACCGGGACTTCAAACAATGAGCAGTTCTTC
CASSYTGTSNNEQFF
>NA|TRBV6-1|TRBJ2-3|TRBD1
TGTGCCACGACTGGACAGGGGGGCAGCACAGATACGCAGTATTTT
CATTGQGGSTDTQYF
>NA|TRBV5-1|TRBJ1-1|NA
TGCGCCAGCAGCCGCGACCTAAGGGGTAAGGGGACTGAAGCTTTCTTT
CASSRDLRGKGTEAFF
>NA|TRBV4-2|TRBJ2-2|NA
TGTGCCAGCAGCCAAAGTCTTCCGGTGGGCGGCACCGGGGAGCTGTTTTTT
CASSQSLPVGGTGELFF
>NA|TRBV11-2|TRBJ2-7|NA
TGTGCCAGCAGCCCGGGGGGCGGACCCTACGAGCAGTACTTC
CASSPGGGPYEQYF
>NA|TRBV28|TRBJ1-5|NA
TGTGCCAGCAGAAACCTCATGGGGTTCGGGTCCTGGCATTTT
CASRNLMGFGSWHF
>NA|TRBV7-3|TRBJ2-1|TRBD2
TGTGCCAGCAGCCCCAGTCCGAGGGTAGCGGGGGATGAGCAGTTCTTC
CASSPSPRVAGDEQFF
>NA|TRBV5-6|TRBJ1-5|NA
TGTGCCAGCAGCTTAGGGGGTGGAAACCAGCCCCAGCATTTT
CASSLGGGNQPQHF
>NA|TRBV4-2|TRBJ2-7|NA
TGTGCCAGCAGCCTGTATGGGGCTCGCGGCTGCGGCCCTACTAGCTCCTACGAGCAGTACTTC
CASSLYGARGCGPTSSYEQYF
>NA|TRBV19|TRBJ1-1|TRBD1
TGTGCCAGTACCCCGGGACAGGGAGGTGTGTACACTGAAGCTTTCTTT
CASTPGQGGVYTEAFF
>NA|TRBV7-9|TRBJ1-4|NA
TGTGCCAGCAGCTTGAGGCGGGGGGAGAATGAAAAACTGTTTTTT
CASSLRRGENEKLFF
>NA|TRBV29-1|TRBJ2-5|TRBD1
TGCAGCGTTGAAGGACGGACAGGGAGTCAGGAGACCCAGTACTTC
CSVEGRTGSQETQYF
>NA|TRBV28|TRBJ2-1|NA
TGTGCCAGCAGTTTATGGATCTTCTACTACAATGAGCAGTTCTTC
CASSLWIFYYNEQFF
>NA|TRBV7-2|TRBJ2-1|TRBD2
TGTGCCAGCAGCCCTAGCGGGGGGGCAAATGAGCAGTTCTTC
CASSPSGGANEQFF
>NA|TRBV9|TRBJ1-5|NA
TGTGCCAGCAGCTCTGGGGCGGCTAATCAGCCCCAGCATTTT
CASSSGAANQPQHF
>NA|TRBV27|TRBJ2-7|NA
TGTGCCAGCAGAGGGGCCTACGAGCAGTACTTC
CASRGAYEQYF
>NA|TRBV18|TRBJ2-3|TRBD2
TGTGCCAGCTCATGGCGGGAGGTTAGAGATACGCAGTATTTT
CASSWREVRDTQYF
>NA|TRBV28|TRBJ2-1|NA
TGTGCCAGCAGCTCGCTGACTAGGAGCTCCTACAATGAGCAGTTCTTC
CASSSLTRSSYNEQFF
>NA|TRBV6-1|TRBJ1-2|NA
TGTGCCAGCAGTGAATCCCCACAGTGGGGCTACACCTTC
CASSESPQWGYTF
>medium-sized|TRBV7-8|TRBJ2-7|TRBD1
TGTGCCAGCAGCCTCCCGGGACAGGGGTACGAGCAGTACTTC
CASSLPGQGYEQYF
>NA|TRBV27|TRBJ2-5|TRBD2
TGTGCCAGCTCAGGACTAGCGGGAGGAGGGTGGGAGACCCAGTACTTC
CASSGLAGGGWETQYF
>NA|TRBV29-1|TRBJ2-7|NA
TGCAGCGTGCTGGGGGACGGGCTGAACTACGAGCAGTACTTC
CSVLGDGLNYEQYF
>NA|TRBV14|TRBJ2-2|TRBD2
TGTGCCAGCAGCCGCCCTAGCGGGGGAGCGAACACCGGGGAGCTGTTTTTT
CASSRPSGGANTGELFF